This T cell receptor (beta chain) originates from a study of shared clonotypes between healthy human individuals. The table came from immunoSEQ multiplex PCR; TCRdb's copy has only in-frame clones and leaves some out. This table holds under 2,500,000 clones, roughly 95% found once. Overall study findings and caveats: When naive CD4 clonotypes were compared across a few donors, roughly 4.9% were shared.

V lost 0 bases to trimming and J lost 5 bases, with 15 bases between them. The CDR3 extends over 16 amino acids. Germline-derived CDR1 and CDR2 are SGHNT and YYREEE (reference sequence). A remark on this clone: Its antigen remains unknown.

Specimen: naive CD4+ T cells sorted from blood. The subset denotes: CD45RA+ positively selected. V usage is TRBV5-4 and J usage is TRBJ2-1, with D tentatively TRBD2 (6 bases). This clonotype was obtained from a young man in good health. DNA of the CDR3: TGTGCCAGCAGCTTGGTGGGGCGGAGGGACGACAATGAGCAGTTCTTC. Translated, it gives CASSLVGRRDDNEQFF.